This T cell receptor (beta chain) was captured in a study of T cell changes during pregnancy in multiple sclerosis (dated by TCRdb to about 2019). The study in broad terms: The study looked at changes in the T cell repertoire across pregnancy in women with multiple sclerosis.

CDR1 and CDR2 (SGHAT, FQNNGV) derive from the germline V gene. The CDR3 has 17 amino acids, counting the end cysteine and phenylalanine. The kept DNA is CDR3 alone, 51 bases in frame from the first base. Ends trimmed: V by 1 base, J by 3 bases; bases unmatched to a gene: 11. Worth noting for this clone: This receptor's antigen is unknown. Base quality data are lacking; no much larger clone is found one base away.

The method behind the library was the immunoSEQ multiplex PCR assay. TCRdb stores this immuneACCESS table with in-frame sequences only. Part of the clones is absent; in the studies checked, under half of the shortfall reflects unresolved V genes, and no reason is known for the rest. This sample gives 50,000 to 70,000 clones in total; roughly nine tenths of them show up just once. The ten largest clones capture approximately 5% of the sample. This chain joins TRBV11-2 to TRBJ2-7, with 8 central nucleotides matching TRBD1. This receptor was obtained from a female donor with multiple sclerosis, enrolled in a pregnancy study. Specimen: CD8+ T cells from peripheral blood mononuclear cells, collected before pregnancy. The bases read TGTGCCAGCAGCTTAGGACCGGGACAGGACATCGACTACGAGCAGTACTTC. The encoded protein is CASSLGPGQDIDYEQYF.